The text below deals with one T cell receptor (beta chain). Its cognate antigen is unknown. In germline, CDR1 is GTSNPN, CDR2 SVGIG (reference sequence). CDR3 length: 10 amino acids. Trimming took 1 base from V and 5 from J, leaving 2 bases between them. Untouched CD4+ T cells were isolated by negative selection, averaging roughly 98% purity. These data come from a study of T cell repertoires and HLA-DP antigens. In the study overall: Transduced HeLa cells presented HLA-DP to CD4+ T cells.

Pre-culture CD4+ samples were sequenced deeply, targeting approximately 200,000 T cell genomes. Assay used: immunoSEQ multiplex PCR; TCRdb lists only in-frame clones, some missing. The repertoire holds roughly 70,000 clones, with over 75% as singletons. Sequences were obtained from CD4+ T cells from PBMCs. This receptor was obtained from a man in his sixties in good health and CMV-seronegative. The gene calls are TRBV30 and TRBJ2-5; D gene uncertain. CDR3 amino acids: CAWSEETQYF. CDR3 DNA sequence: TGTGCCTGGAGTGAGGAGACCCAGTACTTC. Combining the CDR3 with reference TRBV30 and TRBJ2-5 gives the whole variable domain SQTIHQWPATLVQPVGSPLSLECTVEGTSNPNLYWYRQAAGRGLQLLFYSVGIGQISSEVPQNLSASRPQDRQFILSSKKLLLSDSGFYLCAWSEETQYFGPGTRLLVL.